This TCR beta chain was recovered during a study of shared clonotypes between healthy human individuals. Points on this clone: The antigen remains undetermined. Other nucleotide sequences in the sample specify the same CDR3.

Regarding the study as a whole: A reduction in generation probabilities was seen for non-shared clonotypes relative to those shared by all four donors.

Over several immunoSEQ plates, each subset's genomic DNA was distributed in even portions. Profiling relied on immunoSEQ multiplex PCR, and the TCRdb table lists in-frame clones only, not all of them. Among some 2,400,000 clones listed, 90% to 97% were seen once. The sequence derives from a man aged 18 to 30 in good health. The sequencing sample was made of naive CD4+ T cells sorted from blood. Noted subset: CD45RA+ positively selected.

CDR3 residues: CASSPGGTDTQYF. In nucleotides, the CDR3 is TGTGCCAGCAGCCCAGGGGGGACAGATACGCAGTATTTT. V usage is TRBV28 and J usage is TRBJ2-3; D perhaps matches TRBD1 (7 bases). V was cut by 6 bases and J by 3 bases, with 10 bases left in between. CDR1 is MDHEN, CDR2 SYDVKM, per germline. The CDR3 contains 13 residues.